Following are 4 T cell receptor beta chains from one sample sequenced in a study of blood T cell repertoires in COVID-19. Using immunoSEQ multiplex PCR, the repertoire was profiled, and TCRdb retains in-frame clones only, with some absent. The data show 130,000 or so clones, roughly 91% seen once. Sequencing used peripheral blood. Source of these receptors: a human donor in a cohort sampled during active COVID-19.

There are a few counts of this clone. V and J are TRBV4-1 and TRBJ2-7, with no clear D. V was clipped by 1 base and J by 0 bases, with 10 bases between them. In germline, CDR1 is MGHRA, CDR2 YSYEKL. The CDR3 spans 15 residues. This CDR3 is CASSQVYFTSYEQYF. DNA for the CDR3: TGCGCCAGCAGCCAAGTCTACTTCACCTCCTACGAGCAGTACTTC.

This rearrangement joins TRBV19 to TRBJ2-5; D perhaps matches TRBD2 (5 bases). This CDR3 region has 12 residues. Germline lookup yields CDR1 LNHDA and CDR2 SQIVND (reference sequence). The germline V and J ends were trimmed by 6 bases and 5 bases, with 10 bases remaining between them. The DNA for the CDR3 is TGTGCCAGTAGGCGGCCGGGGGAGACCCAGTACTTC. Translated: CASRRPGETQYF.

The chain employs TRBV5-1 and TRBJ2-1, with 7 bases fitting TRBD1. The ends lost 0 bases at V and 10 bases at J; junction bases unmatched: 10. The CDR3 length is 15 residues. The germline V gene has CDR1 SGHRS and CDR2 YFSETQ. The CDR3 DNA reads TGCGCCAGCAGCTTGGAGGGACAGCCGCTCCGGGAGCAGTTCTTC. Protein product: CASSLEGQPLREQFF.

The chain carries TRBV7-9 and TRBJ2-2; D is possibly TRBD2 (5 bases). Between the trimmed V and J ends, which lost 5 bases and 6 bases, there was a span of 13 bases. From germline, CDR1 is SEHNR and CDR2 FQNEAQ (reference sequence). CDR3 length equals 14 residues. CDR3 region: CASSPGLLAGELFF. For the CDR3, the DNA is TGTGCCAGCAGCCCAGGACTGCTTGCCGGGGAGCTGTTTTTT.